This T cell receptor beta chain derives from a study of cytomegalovirus exposure and HLA in healthy donors. V gave up 6 bases and J gave up 2 bases; unmatched junction bases: 4. Germline assignment: CDR1 KGHSH and CDR2 LQKENI. The CDR3 contains 14 residues. TCRdb keeps only in-frame clones here, not all; method: immunoSEQ multiplex PCR. This sample has under 200,000 clones, with roughly 90% found just once. The chain is built from TRBV18 and TRBJ2-1; 7 nucleotides match TRBD1. This TCR was sampled from a man younger than 35 in good health and CMV-seropositive. The sequencing sample was made of PBMCs. The CDR3 sequence is CASSRDRAYNEQFF. The DNA of the CDR3 is TGTGCCAGCTCCCGGGACAGAGCCTACAATGAGCAGTTCTTC.